This T cell receptor beta chain was retrieved from a study of shared clonotypes between healthy human individuals. The germline V gene encodes CDR1 SGHVS and CDR2 FNYEAQ. The J segment lost 3 bases and the V segment lost 1 base, leaving 2 bases of the junction unmatched. The CDR3 is 15 residues long. Comments on this clone: Other DNA sequences from this sample encode an identical CDR3 as well.

The repertoire was sequenced with immunoSEQ multiplex PCR; TCRdb's copy has only in-frame clones and lacks some. In the table there are 1,500,000 or so clones, about 96% of which are singletons. The chain employs TRBV7-6 and TRBJ2-3, with 9 bases identical to TRBD2. This TCR came from a man aged 30 to 45 in good health. Source material: naive CD4+ T cells sorted from blood. The subset here: CD45RA+ positively selected. The CDR3 bases are TGTGCCAGCAGCTTAGGGACTAGCGTTACAGATACGCAGTATTTT. It encodes CASSLGTSVTDTQYF. Full variable domain (rest looked up from reference TRBV7-6 and TRBJ2-3): GAGVSQSPRYKVTKRGQDVALRCDPISGHVSLYWYRQALGQGPEFLTYFNYEAQQDKSGLPNDRFSAERPEGSISTLTIQRTEQRDSAMYRCASSLGTSVTDTQYFGPGTRLTVL.